Listed below are T cell receptor beta chains from one sample, sequenced in a study of T cells after yellow fever vaccination. Each CDR3 protein is one row after TCRdb ran MiXCR on the 5' RACE reads. The table includes some 560,000 distinct CDR3 sequences, approximately 16% detected once. The sequencing here drew on PBMCs, taken 5 to 6 days after the first yellow fever vaccination. The receptors come from a man between 18 and 35 years old who received the YFV17D yellow fever vaccine. CDR3s include the opening cysteine and the closing phenylalanine or tryptophan. Each record gives: V gene, J gene, D gene, clone size, CDR3 DNA, CDR3 protein. The D gene is left open where the match is weak. Part of the rows lack a size; the others show once, few, many or a class for expanded clones.

TRBV5-1	TRBJ2-1	-	-	TGCGCCAGCAGGCGAGGTTTCGTGGATGAGCAGTTCTTC	CASRRGFVDEQFF
TRBV5-1	TRBJ2-2	-	few	TGCGCCAGCCGTCAAAGGGTCGGCACCGGGGAGCTGTTTTTT	CASRQRVGTGELFF
TRBV5-4	TRBJ2-3	-	few	TGTGCCAGCAGCTTGGGAGAAGCTAGCACAGATACGCAGTATTTT	CASSLGEASTDTQYF
TRBV5-1	TRBJ2-5	-	few	TGCGCCAGCAGTCGACAGACGTCCCAAGAGACCCAGTACTTC	CASSRQTSQETQYF
TRBV20-1	TRBJ1-2	TRBD1	-	TGCAGTGCTAGAGATCCCGAGAGGGGGCAGGGCTATGGCTACACCTTC	CSARDPERGQGYGYTF
TRBV23-1	TRBJ1-3	-	-	TGCGCCAGCAGTCAATGGGGCCCGATTTCCTCTGGAAACACCATATATTTT	CASSQWGPISSGNTIYF
TRBV3-1	TRBJ2-1	TRBD1	-	TGTGCCAGCAGCCAGACAGGGTACGCTGAGCAGTTCTTC	CASSQTGYAEQFF
TRBV5-6	TRBJ1-1	-	-	TGTGCCAGCAGCCCCGGGAAGTTCAACACTGAAGCTTTCTTT	CASSPGKFNTEAFF
TRBV28	TRBJ2-1	-	-	TGTGCCAGCAGTTCTTTAGCGGATGAGCAGTTCTTC	CASSSLADEQFF
TRBV5-1	TRBJ2-6	-	-	TGCGCCAGCAGCTTGGATCCCGGGATTGGGGCCAACGTCCTGACTTTC	CASSLDPGIGANVLTF
TRBV6-1	TRBJ2-1	TRBD1	few	TGTGCCAGCAGAGACCACAGGGGGCGAAATGAGCAGTTCTTC	CASRDHRGRNEQFF
TRBV11-2	TRBJ1-1	TRBD1	-	TGTGCCGCAGCCCGGGACAGGGCCACTGAAGCTTTCTTT	CAAARDRATEAFF
TRBV4-3	TRBJ1-6	-	-	TGCGCCAGCAGCCCGAAACAGGAATATAATTCACCCCTCCACTTT	CASSPKQEYNSPLHF
TRBV20-1	TRBJ2-1	-	few	TGCAGTGCTAGGGAGCTCAATGAGCAGTTCTTC	CSARELNEQFF
TRBV27	TRBJ2-7	TRBD1	few	TGTGCCACCCGACAGGGCCAACATCAGGATCACGTAGAGCAGTACTTC	CATRQGQHQDHVEQYF
TRBV27	TRBJ2-7	-	-	TGTGCCAGCGGCCCAAACTACGAGCAGTACTTC	CASGPNYEQYF
TRBV6-5	TRBJ1-3	-	-	TGTGCCAGCGGTCGGGGAAACACCATATATTTT	CASGRGNTIYF
TRBV20-1	TRBJ2-5	TRBD2	few	TGCAGTGCTCTGGCGGGGGGGCCGGTGACCCAGTACTTC	CSALAGGPVTQYF
TRBV20-1	TRBJ2-1	TRBD2	few	TGCAGTGCTAGGGCGGGACTACACAATGAGCAGTTCTTC	CSARAGLHNEQFF
TRBV2	TRBJ2-5	-	-	TGTGCCAGCGGACCCGGGACGGAGAAAGAGACCCAGTACTTC	CASGPGTEKETQYF
TRBV6-1	TRBJ2-4	-	few	TGTGCCAGCCGAAGGGGGGCCAAAAACATTCAGTACTTC	CASRRGAKNIQYF
TRBV12-3/TRBV12-4	TRBJ2-5	-	-	TGTGCCAGCAGTCACCAGGGCGCGGGGCAAGAGACCCAGTACTTC	CASSHQGAGQETQYF
TRBV19	TRBJ1-1	-	few	TGTGGGTCAGCCCACTTCGGCAACACTGAAGCTTTCTTT	CGSAHFGNTEAFF
TRBV20-1	TRBJ2-1	-	-	TGCAGTGCTAAAATCCCGGGCACATCCTACAATGAGCAGTTCTTC	CSAKIPGTSYNEQFF
TRBV30	TRBJ2-2	-	few	TGTGCCTGGAGAAGAGGGGTCAACACCGGGGAGCTGTTTTTT	CAWRRGVNTGELFF
TRBV10-3	TRBJ1-6	-	-	TGTGCCATCAGTGCCAAGGGAGACTATAATTCACCCCTCCACTTT	CAISAKGDYNSPLHF
TRBV7-9	TRBJ2-1	-	-	TGTGCCAGCAGCCTAACCTCCACTAGGGATGAGCAGTTCTTC	CASSLTSTRDEQFF
TRBV7-9	TRBJ1-1	-	-	TGTGCCAGCAGCTTAGAGGCGGACACTGAAGCTTTCTTT	CASSLEADTEAFF
TRBV5-1	TRBJ1-1	TRBD1	-	TGCGCCAGCAGCTTGACAGGGGTCATGAACACTGAAGCTTTCTTT	CASSLTGVMNTEAFF
TRBV12-3/TRBV12-4	TRBJ2-1	TRBD2	many	TGTGCCAGCAGTTTCCTTGTAGCGGGGGGATACAATGAGCAGTTCTTC	CASSFLVAGGYNEQFF
TRBV7-2	TRBJ2-2	-	few	TGTGCCACCAGAAAGTCGGGCACCGGGGAGCTGTTTTTT	CATRKSGTGELFF
TRBV5-1	TRBJ1-6	TRBD1	few	TGCGCCAGCAGCTTACCGACAGGGGTTAATTCACCCCTCCACTTT	CASSLPTGVNSPLHF
TRBV23-1	TRBJ1-5	TRBD1	-	TGCGCCAGCAGTCAATCGCCGGACAGGTGGCCCGATCAGCCCCAGCATTTT	CASSQSPDRWPDQPQHF
TRBV4-1	TRBJ2-7	-	few	TGCGCCAGCAGCCAAGATGCCGGGCGGCCCTCCTACGAGCAGTACTTC	CASSQDAGRPSYEQYF
TRBV29-1	TRBJ2-1	-	-	TGCAGCGTCGCCCCACACGACAGGTCCGCGCAGTTCTTC	CSVAPHDRSAQFF
TRBV29-1	TRBJ2-2	-	-	TGCAGCGCCGGGCCGACAAACCCGAACACCGGGGAGCTGTTTTTT	CSAGPTNPNTGELFF
TRBV27	TRBJ2-3	-	-	TGTGCCAGCAGGCTAAGACAGGACCTTAGCACAGATACGCAGTATTTT	CASRLRQDLSTDTQYF
TRBV7-2	TRBJ2-5	-	-	TGTGCCAGCAAGGGCGGCGGGTCCCAAGAGACCCAGTACTTC	CASKGGGSQETQYF
TRBV2	TRBJ1-2	-	-	TGTGCCAGCAGTGGGCTGACCGCCTATGGCTACACCTTC	CASSGLTAYGYTF
TRBV28	TRBJ1-2	TRBD1	few	TGTGCCAGCAGTTTAAACGGACAGGGGTACTATGGCTACACCTTC	CASSLNGQGYYGYTF
TRBV6-2/TRBV6-3	TRBJ2-7	-	many	TGTGCCAGCAGTTACTCAGACTACCGGCGGTACTTC	CASSYSDYRRYF
TRBV6-5	TRBJ1-3	-	many	TGTGCCAGCAGTTACTCGTTGGCAGGGACAGGAAACACCATATATTTT	CASSYSLAGTGNTIYF
TRBV4-1	TRBJ2-2	TRBD1	many	TGCGCCAGCAGCCAAGGGGACAGGGTGACCGGGGAGCTGTTTTTT	CASSQGDRVTGELFF
TRBV5-1	TRBJ1-4	-	many	TGCGCCAGCAGACCCCGGGGGACATCGAATGAAAAACTGTTTTTT	CASRPRGTSNEKLFF
TRBV4-3	TRBJ1-4	-	-	TGCGCCAGCAGGGCAGGGTTATCATCTAATGAAAAACTGTTTTTT	CASRAGLSSNEKLFF
TRBV2	TRBJ2-5	TRBD1	-	TGTGCCAGCAGTGATTGGGGAACAGGGGGCTTGGAGACCCAGTACTTC	CASSDWGTGGLETQYF
TRBV28	TRBJ2-1	TRBD2	few	TGTGCCAGCAGTCTAGGGGGACTAGCGGGGGACTACAATGAGCAGTTCTTC	CASSLGGLAGDYNEQFF
TRBV5-8	TRBJ2-3	TRBD2	-	TGTGCCAGCAGCCAAGGACTAGCGGGGGAAACAGATACGCAGTATTTT	CASSQGLAGETDTQYF
TRBV7-2	TRBJ1-6	TRBD1	-	TGTGCCAGCAGCTTCGACAGGGGCTTTGTTTCACCCCTCCACTTT	CASSFDRGFVSPLHF